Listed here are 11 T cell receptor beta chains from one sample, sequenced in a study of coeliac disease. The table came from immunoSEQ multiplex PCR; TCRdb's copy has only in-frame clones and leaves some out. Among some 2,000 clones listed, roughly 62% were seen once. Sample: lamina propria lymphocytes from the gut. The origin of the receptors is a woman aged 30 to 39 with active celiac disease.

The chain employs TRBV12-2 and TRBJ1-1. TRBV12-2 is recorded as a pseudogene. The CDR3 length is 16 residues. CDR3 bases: TGTGCAAGTCGCTTAATTTGGGGAGTTATGAACACTGAAGCTTTCTTT. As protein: CASRLIWGVMNTEAFF.

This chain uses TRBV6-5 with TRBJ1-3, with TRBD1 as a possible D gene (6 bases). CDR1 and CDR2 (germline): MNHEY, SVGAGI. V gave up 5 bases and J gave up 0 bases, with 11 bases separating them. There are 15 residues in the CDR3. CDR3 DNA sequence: TGTGCCAGCAGTCCACAACAGGGCTCTGGAAACACCATATATTTT. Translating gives CASSPQQGSGNTIYF.

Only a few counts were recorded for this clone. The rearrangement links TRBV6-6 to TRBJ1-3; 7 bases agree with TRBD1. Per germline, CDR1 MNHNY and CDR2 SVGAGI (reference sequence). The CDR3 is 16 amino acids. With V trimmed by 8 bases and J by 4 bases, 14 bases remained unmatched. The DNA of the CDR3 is TGTGCCAGCGGCGACGGAGCCCGACAGGGAGGAAACACCATATATTTT. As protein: CASGDGARQGGNTIYF.

DNA of the CDR3: TGTGCCAGTGGACAGGGGGGCACTGAAGCTTTCTTT. Protein: CASGQGGTEAFF. The genes are TRBV7-9 and TRBJ1-1; 10 bases agree with TRBD1. Germline trimming cut 9 bases from V and 4 bases from J; bases unmatched to any gene: 2. This CDR3 is 12 amino acids long. Germline V gives CDR1 SEHNR, CDR2 FQNEAQ (reference sequence).

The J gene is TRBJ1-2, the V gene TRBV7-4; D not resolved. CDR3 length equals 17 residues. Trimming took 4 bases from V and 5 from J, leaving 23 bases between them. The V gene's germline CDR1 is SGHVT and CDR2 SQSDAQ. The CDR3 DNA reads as TGTGCCAGCAGCTGGCTCGCAGATTCTGTCAGGAAGTATGGCTACACCTTC. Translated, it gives CASSWLADSVRKYGYTF.

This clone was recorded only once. The CDR3 spells CASSWEVGNQPQHF. The CDR3 DNA reads TGTGCCAGCAGCTGGGAGGTTGGCAATCAGCCCCAGCATTTT. The rearrangement uses TRBV4-2 and TRBJ1-5, with no clear D. The V and J ends lost 5 bases and 2 bases respectively, with 10 bases between them. This CDR3 region has 14 residues. In germline, CDR1 is LGHNA, CDR2 YNFKEQ.

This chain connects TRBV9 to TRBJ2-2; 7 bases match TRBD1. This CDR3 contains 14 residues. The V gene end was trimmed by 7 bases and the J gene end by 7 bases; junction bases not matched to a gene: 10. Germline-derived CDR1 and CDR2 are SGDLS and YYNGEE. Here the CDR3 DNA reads TGTGCCAGCGCCCCCTCAGGGGGAAACGGGGAGCTGTTTTTT. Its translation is CASAPSGGNGELFF.

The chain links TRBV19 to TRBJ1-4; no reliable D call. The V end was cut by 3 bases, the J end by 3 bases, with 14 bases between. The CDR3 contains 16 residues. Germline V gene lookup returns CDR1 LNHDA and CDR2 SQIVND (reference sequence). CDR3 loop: CASSILVRYSNEKLFF. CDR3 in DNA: TGTGCCAGTAGTATCCTGGTTCGCTATTCTAATGAAAAACTGTTTTTT.

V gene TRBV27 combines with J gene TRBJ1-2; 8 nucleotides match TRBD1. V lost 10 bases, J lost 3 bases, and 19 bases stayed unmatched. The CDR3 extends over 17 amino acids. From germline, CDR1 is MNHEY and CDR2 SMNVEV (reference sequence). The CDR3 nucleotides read TGTGCCACCCGCCGGGCGCCAGGGGGCGCGTACCACTATGGCTACACCTTC. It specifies CATRRAPGGAYHYGYTF.

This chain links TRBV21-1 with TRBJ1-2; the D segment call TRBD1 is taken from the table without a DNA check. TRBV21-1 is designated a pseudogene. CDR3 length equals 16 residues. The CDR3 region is CASYRGGEQFNYGYTF. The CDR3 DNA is TGTGCCAGCTATCGAGGGGGAGAACAGTTTAACTATGGCTACACCTTC.

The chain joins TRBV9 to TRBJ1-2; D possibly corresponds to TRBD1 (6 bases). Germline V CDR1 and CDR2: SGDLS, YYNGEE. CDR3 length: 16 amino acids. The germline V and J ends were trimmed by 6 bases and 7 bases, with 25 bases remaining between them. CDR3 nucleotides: TGTGCCAGCACCTACGTTCCTACAGGGCTGGGTGGTGGCTACACCTTC. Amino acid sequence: CASTYVPTGLGGGYTF. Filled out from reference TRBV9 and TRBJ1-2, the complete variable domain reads DSGVTQTPKHLITATGQRVTLRCSPRSGDLSVYWYQQSLDQGLQFLIQYYNGEERAKGNILERFSAQQFPDLHSELNLSSLELGDSALYFCASTYVPTGLGGGYTFGSGTRLTVV.